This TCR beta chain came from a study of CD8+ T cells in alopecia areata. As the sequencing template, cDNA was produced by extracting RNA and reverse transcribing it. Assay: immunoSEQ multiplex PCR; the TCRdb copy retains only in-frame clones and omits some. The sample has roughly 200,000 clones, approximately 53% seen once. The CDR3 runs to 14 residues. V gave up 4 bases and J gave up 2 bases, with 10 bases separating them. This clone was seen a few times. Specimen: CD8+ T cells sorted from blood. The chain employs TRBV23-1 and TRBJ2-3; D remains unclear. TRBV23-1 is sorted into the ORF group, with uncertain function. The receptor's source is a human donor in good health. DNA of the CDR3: TGCGCCAGCAGTCCGGGCAGATTCACAGATACGCAGTATTTT. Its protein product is CASSPGRFTDTQYF.